This T cell receptor (beta chain) was observed in a study of OX40 agonist ivuxolimab in advanced cancers. Concerning the study at large: Ivuxolimab was an agonistic, fully human IgG2 monoclonal antibody directed against OX40 (CD134), a costimulatory receptor. The paper covers the monotherapy dose-escalation part of the phase I ivuxolimab trial, which included N ≈ 50 patients. Peripheral TCRbeta sequencing was intended to test whether TCR sequence diversity was altered and clonal T-cell expansion was caused by ivuxolimab. Of the 50 or so patients in dose escalation, 19 had hepatocellular carcinoma, about 15 had melanoma, 9 had renal cell carcinoma and 9 had head and neck cancer. Prior anti-PD-1, anti-PD-L1 or anti-CTLA-4 therapy was permitted, and checkpoint inhibitors had been received by approximately 39% of dose-escalation patients. Intravenous ivuxolimab was administered to patients every 2 weeks at six dose levels: 0.01, 0.1, 0.3, 1.5, 3 and 10 mg/kg. In the dose-escalation cohort, over 65% of patients were male, and the mean age was roughly 60 years, with a range of about 23 to 85. Partial responses occurred in three dose-escalation patients: two with cutaneous melanoma and one with hepatocellular carcinoma. Overall study results and their limits: Antigen specificity was not determined for the clonally expanded peripheral T cells. After ivuxolimab, CD8+ T cells had more expanded clones than CD4+ T cells on average. In the 0.1-3.0 mg/kg groups, partial responders had among the lowest normalized peripheral clonal expansion, particularly in CD8+ T cells. At doses of 0.1 to 3.0 mg/kg, clonal expansion of both CD4+ and CD8+ blood T cells was observed from baseline to week 6. Low levels of normalized T-cell clonal expansion were also seen in some patients who did not respond.

Per the germline V gene (reference sequence), LNHDA is the CDR1 and SQIVND is the CDR2. V is cut by 5 bases and J by 0 bases, and the space between the germline ends is 14 bases. The CDR3 contains 15 residues, cysteine and phenylalanine counted. Here the CDR3 DNA is all that survives: 45 bases in frame from base 1. Patients with autoimmune disease history or receiving systemic immunosuppression were excluded from the trial. Peripheral blood for TCR sequencing was drawn from every dose cohort at baseline, at cycle 4 day 1 and at cycle 7 day 1. Samples were obtained from an open-label, multicenter, first-in-human phase I dose-escalation trial of ivuxolimab. Adults with locally advanced or metastatic melanoma, renal cell carcinoma, hepatocellular carcinoma or head and neck squamous cell carcinoma were enrolled in the trial. CD4+ and CD8+ T cells were sorted separately from peripheral blood before TCR sequencing.

About this clone: Its binding antigen is unknown. No much larger clonotype is one base removed from it; base qualities were not supplied.

For sequencing of the TCRbeta CDR3 region, genomic DNA was extracted from the sorted cells. The immunoSEQ Assay was used to sequence the TCRbeta CDR3 regions. This immuneACCESS table, as held by TCRdb, lists in-frame sequences with V and J called but not all clones. Of the missing ones, under half trace to an unresolved V gene in checked studies; the others have no known cause. The sample profile shows fewer than 65,000 clones; about four fifths of them were found once. Roughly a tenth of the sample lies in the top ten. The TCR originated in an adult with an advanced solid tumor such as melanoma, head and neck, liver or kidney cancer. The sample was CD4+ or CD8+ T cells sorted from blood, taken in a trial of the OX40 agonist ivuxolimab. The chain uses TRBV19 and TRBJ2-7, with the D gene call left open. The CDR3 has the sequence CASSGLGSSSYEQYF. The DNA sequence follows: TGTGCCAGTAGTGGTCTGGGCAGCAGCTCCTACGAGCAGTACTTC.